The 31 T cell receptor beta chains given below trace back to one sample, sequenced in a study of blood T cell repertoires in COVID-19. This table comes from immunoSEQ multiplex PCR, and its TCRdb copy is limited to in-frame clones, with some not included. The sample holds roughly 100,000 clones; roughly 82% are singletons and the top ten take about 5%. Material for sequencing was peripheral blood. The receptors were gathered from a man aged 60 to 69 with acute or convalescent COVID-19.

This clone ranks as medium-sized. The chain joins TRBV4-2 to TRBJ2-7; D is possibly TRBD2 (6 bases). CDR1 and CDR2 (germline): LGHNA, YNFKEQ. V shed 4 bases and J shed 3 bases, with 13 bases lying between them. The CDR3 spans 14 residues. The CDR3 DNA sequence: TGTGCCAGCAGCCCTTCGGGACTCTTCTACGAGCAGTACTTC. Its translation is CASSPSGLFYEQYF.

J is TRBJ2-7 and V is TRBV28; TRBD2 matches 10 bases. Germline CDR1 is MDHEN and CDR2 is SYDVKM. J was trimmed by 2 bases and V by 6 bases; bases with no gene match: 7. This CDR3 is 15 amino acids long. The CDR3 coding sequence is TGTGCCAGCAGGGAATTAGCGGGGGGTACCTACGAGCAGTACTTC. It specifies CASRELAGGTYEQYF.

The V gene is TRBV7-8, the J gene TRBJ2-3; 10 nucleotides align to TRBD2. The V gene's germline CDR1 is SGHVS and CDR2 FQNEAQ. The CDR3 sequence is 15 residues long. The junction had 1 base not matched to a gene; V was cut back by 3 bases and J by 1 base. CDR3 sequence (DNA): TGTGCCAGCAGCTTCGGGACTAGCGGCACAGATACGCAGTATTTT. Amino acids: CASSFGTSGTDTQYF.

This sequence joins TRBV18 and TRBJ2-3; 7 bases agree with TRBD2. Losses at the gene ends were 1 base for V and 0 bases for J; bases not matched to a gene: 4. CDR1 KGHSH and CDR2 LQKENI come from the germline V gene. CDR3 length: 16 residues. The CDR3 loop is CASSPRGGRSTDTQYF. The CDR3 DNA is TGTGCCAGCTCACCACGGGGGGGGAGAAGCACAGATACGCAGTATTTT. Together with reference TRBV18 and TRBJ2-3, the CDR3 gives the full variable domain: NAGVMQNPRHLVRRRGQEARLRCSPMKGHSHVYWYRQLPEEGLKFMVYLQKENIIDESGMPKERFSAEFPKEGPSILRIQQVVRGDSAAYFCASSPRGGRSTDTQYFGPGTRLTVL.

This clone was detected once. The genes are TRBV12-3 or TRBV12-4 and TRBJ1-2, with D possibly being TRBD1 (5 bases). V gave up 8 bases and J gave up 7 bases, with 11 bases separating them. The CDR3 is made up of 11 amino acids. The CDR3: CASGEGAGYTF. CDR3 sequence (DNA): TGTGCCAGCGGGGAAGGGGCTGGCTACACCTTC.

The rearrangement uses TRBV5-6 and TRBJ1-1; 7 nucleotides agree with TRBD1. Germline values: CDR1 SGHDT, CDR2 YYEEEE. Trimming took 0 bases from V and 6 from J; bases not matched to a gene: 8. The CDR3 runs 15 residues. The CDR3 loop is CASSLGQGLGAEAFF. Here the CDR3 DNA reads TGTGCCAGCAGCTTGGGACAGGGACTGGGCGCTGAAGCTTTCTTT.

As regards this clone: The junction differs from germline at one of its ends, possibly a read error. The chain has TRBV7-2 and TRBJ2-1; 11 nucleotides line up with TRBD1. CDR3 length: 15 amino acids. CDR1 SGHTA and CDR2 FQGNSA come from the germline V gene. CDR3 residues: CASSYRTGGDDQPIF. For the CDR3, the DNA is TGTGCCAGCAGCTACCGGACAGGGGGCGACGATCAGCCTATCTTC.

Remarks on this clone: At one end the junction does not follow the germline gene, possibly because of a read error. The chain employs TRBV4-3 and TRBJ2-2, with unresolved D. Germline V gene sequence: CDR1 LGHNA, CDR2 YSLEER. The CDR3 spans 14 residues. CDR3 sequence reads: CASSQEKNTRELFF. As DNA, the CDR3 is TGCGCCAGCAGCCAAGAAAAGAACACCCGGGAGCTGTTTTTT.

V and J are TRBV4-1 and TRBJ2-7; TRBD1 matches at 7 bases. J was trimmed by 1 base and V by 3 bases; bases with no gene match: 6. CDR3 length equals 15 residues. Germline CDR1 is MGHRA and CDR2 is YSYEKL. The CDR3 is CASSHPRQGSYEQYF. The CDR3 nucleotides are TGCGCCAGCAGCCACCCGCGACAGGGTTCCTACGAGCAGTACTTC.

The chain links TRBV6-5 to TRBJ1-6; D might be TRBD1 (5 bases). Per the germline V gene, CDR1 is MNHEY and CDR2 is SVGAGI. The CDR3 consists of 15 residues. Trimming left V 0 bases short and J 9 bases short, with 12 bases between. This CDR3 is CASSYSEGRSSPLHF. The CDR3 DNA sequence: TGTGCCAGCAGTTACTCGGAGGGGAGAAGTTCACCCCTCCACTTT.

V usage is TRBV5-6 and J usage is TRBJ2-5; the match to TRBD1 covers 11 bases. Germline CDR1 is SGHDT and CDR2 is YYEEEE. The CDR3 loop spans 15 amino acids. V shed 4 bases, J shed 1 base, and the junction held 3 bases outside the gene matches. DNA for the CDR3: TGTGCCAGCAGCAGGACAGGGGGCGGCCAAGAGACCCAGTACTTC. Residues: CASSRTGGGQETQYF.

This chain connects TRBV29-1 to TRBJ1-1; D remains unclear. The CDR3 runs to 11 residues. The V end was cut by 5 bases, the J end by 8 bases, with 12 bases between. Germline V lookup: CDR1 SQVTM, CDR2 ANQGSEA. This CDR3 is CSVIRVQEAFF. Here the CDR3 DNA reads TGCAGCGTTATACGTGTACAAGAAGCTTTCTTT.

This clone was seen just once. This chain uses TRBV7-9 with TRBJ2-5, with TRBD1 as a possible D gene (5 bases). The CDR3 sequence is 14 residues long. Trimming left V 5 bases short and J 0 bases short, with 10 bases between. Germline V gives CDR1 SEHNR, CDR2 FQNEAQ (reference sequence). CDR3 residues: CASSKQVYQETQYF. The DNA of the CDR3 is TGTGCCAGCAGCAAACAGGTGTACCAAGAGACCCAGTACTTC.

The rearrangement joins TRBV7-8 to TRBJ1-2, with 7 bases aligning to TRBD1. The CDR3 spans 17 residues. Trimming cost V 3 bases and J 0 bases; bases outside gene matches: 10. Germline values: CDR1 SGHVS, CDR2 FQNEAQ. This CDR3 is CASSLGQRGAPNYGYTF. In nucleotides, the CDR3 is TGTGCCAGCAGCTTGGGACAGCGAGGGGCCCCTAACTATGGCTACACCTTC.

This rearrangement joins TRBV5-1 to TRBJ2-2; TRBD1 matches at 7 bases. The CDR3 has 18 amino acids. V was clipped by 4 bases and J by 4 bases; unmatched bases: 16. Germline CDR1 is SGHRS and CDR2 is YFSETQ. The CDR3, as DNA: TGCGCCAGCAGCCTCAACCGGGACAGCCTCCGAGGCACCGGGGAGCTGTTTTTT. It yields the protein CASSLNRDSLRGTGELFF.

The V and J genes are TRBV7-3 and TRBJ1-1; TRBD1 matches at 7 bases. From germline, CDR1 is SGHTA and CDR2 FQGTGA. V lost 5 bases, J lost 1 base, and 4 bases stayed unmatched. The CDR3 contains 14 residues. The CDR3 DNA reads TGTGCCAGCAGCCCTGGACAGGCGAACACTGAAGCTTTCTTT. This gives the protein CASSPGQANTEAFF.

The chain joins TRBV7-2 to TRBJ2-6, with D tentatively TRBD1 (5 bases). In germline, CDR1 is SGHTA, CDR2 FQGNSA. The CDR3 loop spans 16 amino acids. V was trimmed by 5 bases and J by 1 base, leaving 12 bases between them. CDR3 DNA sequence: TGTGCCAGCAGCACCAAATCAGGGTCTGGGGCCAACGTCCTGACTTTC. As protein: CASSTKSGSGANVLTF.

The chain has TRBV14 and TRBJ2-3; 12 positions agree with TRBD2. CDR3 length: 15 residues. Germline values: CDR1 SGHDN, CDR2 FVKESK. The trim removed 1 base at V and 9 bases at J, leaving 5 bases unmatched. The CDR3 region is CASSQALAGGGTQYF. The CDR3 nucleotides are TGTGCCAGCAGCCAAGCTCTAGCGGGAGGGGGCACGCAGTATTTT. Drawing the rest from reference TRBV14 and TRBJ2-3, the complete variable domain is EAGVTQFPSHSVIEKGQTVTLRCDPISGHDNLYWYRRVMGKEIKFLLHFVKESKQDESGMPNNRFLAERTGGTYSTLKVQPAELEDSGVYFCASSQALAGGGTQYFGPGTRLTVL.

The CDR3 DNA reads as TGTGCCAGCAGTTCCTCCCCCCCTAGCGGGAGTCCTAATGAGCAGTTCTTC. This gives the protein CASSSSPPSGSPNEQFF. The V gene is TRBV6-2 or TRBV6-3, the J gene TRBJ2-1, with 10 positions matching TRBD2. In germline, CDR1 is MNHEY, CDR2 SVGEGT. The junction had 13 bases not matched to a gene; V was cut back by 4 bases and J by 7 bases. This CDR3 contains 17 residues.

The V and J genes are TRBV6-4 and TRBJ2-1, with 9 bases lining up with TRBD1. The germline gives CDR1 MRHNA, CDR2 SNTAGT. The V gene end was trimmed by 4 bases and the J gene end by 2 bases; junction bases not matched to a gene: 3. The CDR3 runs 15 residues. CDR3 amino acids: CASSAGDRAYNEQFF. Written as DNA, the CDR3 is TGTGCCAGCAGTGCCGGGGACAGGGCCTACAATGAGCAGTTCTTC.

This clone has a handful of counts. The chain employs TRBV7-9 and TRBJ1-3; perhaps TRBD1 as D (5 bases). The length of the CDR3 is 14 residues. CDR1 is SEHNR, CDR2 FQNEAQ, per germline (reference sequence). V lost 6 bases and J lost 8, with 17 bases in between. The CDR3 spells CASSEIQVLDTIYF. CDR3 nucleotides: TGTGCCAGCAGTGAAATACAGGTATTGGACACCATATATTTT.

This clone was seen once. This CDR3 reads CAVSTDASYEQYF. DNA for the CDR3: TGTGCCGTCTCCACAGACGCCTCCTACGAGCAGTACTTC. This chain connects TRBV10-3 to TRBJ2-7, with D unclear. This CDR3 is built from 13 residues. Germline-derived CDR1 and CDR2 are ENHRY and SYGVKD. V gave up 11 bases and J gave up 0 bases, with 14 bases separating them.

The CDR3 DNA reads TGTGCCAGCAGTTCCGTGGGCTCCGGGACTGGCAATGAGCAGTTCTTC. This translates into CASSSVGSGTGNEQFF. The J gene is TRBJ2-1, the V gene TRBV28; possible D gene TRBD2, 6 bases. Trimming pared 4 bases from V and 6 bases from J, leaving 19 bases between. This CDR3 is built from 16 residues. From germline, CDR1 is MDHEN and CDR2 SYDVKM.

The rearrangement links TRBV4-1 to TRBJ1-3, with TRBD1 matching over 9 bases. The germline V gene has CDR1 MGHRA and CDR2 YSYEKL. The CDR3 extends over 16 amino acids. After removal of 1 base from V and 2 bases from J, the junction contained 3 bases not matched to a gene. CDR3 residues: CASSQGDRATGNTIYF. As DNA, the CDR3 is TGCGCCAGCAGCCAAGGGGACAGGGCCACTGGAAACACCATATATTTT.

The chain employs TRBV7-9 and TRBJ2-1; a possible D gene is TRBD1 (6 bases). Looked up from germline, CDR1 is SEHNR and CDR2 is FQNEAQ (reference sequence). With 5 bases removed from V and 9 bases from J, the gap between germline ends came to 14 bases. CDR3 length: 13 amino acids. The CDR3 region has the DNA TGTGCCAGCAGCGGGACACTAGGATCTGAGCAGTTCTTC. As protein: CASSGTLGSEQFF. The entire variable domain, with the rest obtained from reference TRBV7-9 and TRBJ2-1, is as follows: DTGVSQNPRHKITKRGQNVTFRCDPISEHNRLYWYRQTLGQGPEFLTYFQNEAQLEKSRLLSDRFSAERPKGSFSTLEIQRTEQGDSAMYLCASSGTLGSEQFFGPGTRLTVL.

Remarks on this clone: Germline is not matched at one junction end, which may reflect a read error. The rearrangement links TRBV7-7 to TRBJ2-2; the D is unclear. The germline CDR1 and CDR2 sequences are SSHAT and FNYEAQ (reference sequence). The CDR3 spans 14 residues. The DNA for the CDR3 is TGTGCTAGCAGCTTCTCGGGGAACACCGGGGAGCTGTTTTTT. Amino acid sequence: CASSFSGNTGELFF.

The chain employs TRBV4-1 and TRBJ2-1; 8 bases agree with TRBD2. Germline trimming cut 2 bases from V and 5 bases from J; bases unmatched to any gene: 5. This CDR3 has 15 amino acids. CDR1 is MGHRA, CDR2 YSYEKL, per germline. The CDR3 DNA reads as TGCGCCAGCAGCCAACACGGGACTAGGGACAATGAGCAGTTCTTC. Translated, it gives CASSQHGTRDNEQFF.

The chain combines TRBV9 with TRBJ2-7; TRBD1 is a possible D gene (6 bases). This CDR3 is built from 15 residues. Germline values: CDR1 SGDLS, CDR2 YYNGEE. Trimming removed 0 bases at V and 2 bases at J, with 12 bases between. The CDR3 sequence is CASSVGGGVTYEQYF. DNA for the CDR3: TGTGCCAGCAGCGTAGGAGGGGGAGTTACCTACGAGCAGTACTTC.

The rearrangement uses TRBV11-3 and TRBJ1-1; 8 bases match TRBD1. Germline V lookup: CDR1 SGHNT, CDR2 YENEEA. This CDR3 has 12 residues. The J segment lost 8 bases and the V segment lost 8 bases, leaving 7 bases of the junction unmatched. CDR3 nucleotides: TGTGCCAGCGGGACAGGACGTGAGGAAGCTTTCTTT. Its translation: CASGTGREEAFF.

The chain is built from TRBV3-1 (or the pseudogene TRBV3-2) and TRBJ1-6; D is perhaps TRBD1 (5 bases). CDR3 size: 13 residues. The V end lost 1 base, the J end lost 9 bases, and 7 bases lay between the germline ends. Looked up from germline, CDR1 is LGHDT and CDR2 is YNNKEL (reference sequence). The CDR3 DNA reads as TGTGCCAGCAGCCAAGGGGGGGGTTCACCCCTCCACTTT. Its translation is CASSQGGGSPLHF.

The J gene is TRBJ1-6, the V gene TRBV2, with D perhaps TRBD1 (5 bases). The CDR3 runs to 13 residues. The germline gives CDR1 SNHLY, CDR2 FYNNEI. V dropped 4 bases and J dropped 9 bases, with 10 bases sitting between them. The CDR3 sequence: CASSGQGGSPLHF. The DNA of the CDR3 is TGTGCCAGCAGTGGTCAGGGAGGTTCACCCCTCCACTTT.